This T cell receptor (beta chain) was sequenced during a study of chemoradiotherapy in HPV16-positive cancers. Turning to the study itself: Candidate HPV-specific clones and shared TCR motifs came from a couple of HPV16-positive patients.

Clones were read by immunoSEQ multiplex PCR, and TCRdb kept only the in-frame ones, dropping some. The repertoire holds more than 25,000 clones, with roughly 92% as singletons. The germline V gene has CDR1 MDHEN and CDR2 SYDVKM. CDR3 length: 14 residues. Trimming cost V 4 bases and J 2 bases, with 11 bases left between them. The TCR sequence derives from a human donor with HPV-associated anogenital cancer. Sequencing used blood, obtained from a patient who underwent chemoradiotherapy. The chain uses TRBV28 and TRBJ1-2, with a possible D match to TRBD1 (6 bases). In nucleotides, the CDR3 is TGTGCCAGCAGTTCCCCGGGACAAAACTATGGCTACACCTTC. Its protein is CASSSPGQNYGYTF.